Listed below are T cell receptor beta chains from one sample, sequenced in a study of blood T cells in healthy people across ages. TCRdb reprocessed the 5' RACE reads with MiXCR, giving one entry per CDR3 protein. The table shows 600,000 or so distinct CDR3 sequences, with approximately 21% occurring only once. Specimen: blood. These receptors originate from a man aged 70-80 years in good health. Both conserved end residues are part of each CDR3. D genes are given only for firm matches. Rows may omit the clone size; those that give it use once, few, many or a size class.

clone size,J gene,V gene,D gene,CDR3 DNA,CDR3 protein
.,TRBJ1-1,TRBV29-1,.,TGCAGCGTTGTCGGGTTGGCGGATACTGAAGCTTTCTTT,CSVVGLADTEAFF
.,TRBJ2-1,TRBV7-9,.,TGTGCCAGCAGCCCCCTTTCGAAGGAGCAGTTCTTC,CASSPLSKEQFF
many,TRBJ2-3,TRBV7-9,TRBD2,TGTGCCAGCAGCCCAACTAGCGGAGGGGCAGATACGCAGTATTTT,CASSPTSGGADTQYF
.,TRBJ2-7,TRBV20-1,TRBD2,TGCAGTGCTCTCGGGACTAGTGTGGACGAGCAGTACTTC,CSALGTSVDEQYF
few,TRBJ2-2,TRBV6-2/TRBV6-3,.,TGTGCCAGCAGGGACAATTCCGGGGCCGGGGAGCTGTTTTTT,CASRDNSGAGELFF
.,TRBJ2-2,TRBV29-1,.,TGCAGCGTTCCATTGGAGGGTAACCTGGCCGGGGAGCTGTTTTTT,CSVPLEGNLAGELFF
few,TRBJ2-2,TRBV20-1,TRBD1,TGCAGTGCGCGACAGGGGTACACCGGGGAGCTGTTTTTT,CSARQGYTGELFF
few,TRBJ2-5,TRBV25-1,TRBD1,TGTGCCAGCACCAAGGCAGGGGGCTCGGAGACCCAGTACTTC,CASTKAGGSETQYF
few,TRBJ2-7,TRBV4-1,TRBD2,TGCGCCAGCAGCCAAGATGATACTAGCGGGAGTGACGAGCAGTACTTC,CASSQDDTSGSDEQYF
few,TRBJ2-1,TRBV6-6,.,TGTGCCAGCAGTTCTGGGGATGAGCAGTTCTTC,CASSSGDEQFF
.,TRBJ2-2,TRBV2,.,TGTGCCAGCAGTGTCATAGTGAACACCGGGGAGCTGTTTTTT,CASSVIVNTGELFF
.,TRBJ1-2,TRBV12-3/TRBV12-4,.,TGTGCCAGCAGCCAATCATGGGGCTACACCTTC,CASSQSWGYTF
.,TRBJ2-5,TRBV20-1,.,TGCAGTGCTAGAGCCTATAGCAATGTGGAGACCCAGTACTTC,CSARAYSNVETQYF
few,TRBJ2-3,TRBV7-2,.,TGTGCCAGCAGCCCGGGCGGAAAAACTAGCACAGATACGCAGTATTTT,CASSPGGKTSTDTQYF
few,TRBJ2-1,TRBV11-2,.,TGTGCCAGCAGCTTAGGTTCCGGGCCTAATGAGCAGTTCTTC,CASSLGSGPNEQFF
.,TRBJ2-4,TRBV27,.,TGTGCCAGCTCAAATCGTCAGGGCTCCTTTCTAGCCAAAAACATTCAGTACTTC,CASSNRQGSFLAKNIQYF
.,TRBJ2-7,TRBV28,TRBD2,TGTGCCAGCGTAACTAGCGGAGCCCGCTACGAGCAGTACTTC,CASVTSGARYEQYF
.,TRBJ1-2,TRBV9,.,TGTGCCAGCAGCGGACCGATCGGAATCGGGGGTTTGGACGGCTACACCTTC,CASSGPIGIGGLDGYTF
few,TRBJ1-2,TRBV28,.,TGTGCCAGCAGTTTGGGGACGGGCGGAGGCTACACCTTC,CASSLGTGGGYTF
few,TRBJ2-1,TRBV2,.,TGTGCCAGCAGTGGAGGAGATGAGCAGTTCTTC,CASSGGDEQFF
.,TRBJ2-5,TRBV12-3/TRBV12-4,.,TGTGCCAGCAGCCACCGGGACCAATTTCACTTC,CASSHRDQFHF
.,TRBJ2-3,TRBV18,.,TGTGCCAGCTCACCACAAGCTGAACCCACCCTTGCAGATACGCAGTATTTT,CASSPQAEPTLADTQYF
.,TRBJ2-2,TRBV20-1,TRBD2,TGCAGTGCTAGGCGGCTAGCGGGAGGAAAAGCGAACACCGGGGAGTTGTTTTTT,CSARRLAGGKANTGELFF
few,TRBJ1-1,TRBV27,TRBD1,TGTGCCAGCAGTTTCATTGGGACAGCGGGCACTGAAGCTTTCTTT,CASSFIGTAGTEAFF
few,TRBJ2-5,TRBV7-9,.,TGTGCCAGCAGCTTAGCGCGGACCCGGGACCGAGAGACCCAGTACTTC,CASSLARTRDRETQYF
few,TRBJ2-7,TRBV12-3/TRBV12-4,TRBD1,TGTGCCAGCAGTTCAGGGGGCAGAGAATACGAGCAGTACTTC,CASSSGGREYEQYF
few,TRBJ2-7,TRBV3-1,.,TGTTCCAGCAGCCAAGGAGGCAGGTCCTACGAGCAGTACTTC,CSSSQGGRSYEQYF